This TCR beta chain was sequenced during a study of blood T cell repertoires in COVID-19. Study in general: Samples came from the United States, Italy and Spain, spanning acute and convalescent COVID-19. PBMCs, B-cell-depleted T cells, or T cells were the source of the cDNA or gDNA that made up the material.

Authors' methods: Amplification with reference gene primers provided the estimates of nucleated cell counts. Libraries were prepared by immunoSEQ multiplex PCR; TCRdb keeps only in-frame clonotypes and omits some of them. V and J calls and clone size are as listed in that table; D and trimming were resolved from the DNA. The sample has 150,000 to 200,000 clones, 65% to 80% seen once; the top ten hold roughly 8.3%. CDR3 length equals 16 residues. Trimming at V came to 4 bases and at J to 6 bases, leaving 4 bases not matched to a gene. Looked up from germline, CDR1 is SGHRS and CDR2 is YFSETQ. The V and J genes are TRBV5-1 and TRBJ2-1; 16 nucleotides agree with TRBD2. The material sequenced was peripheral blood. This TCR was recovered from a man in his 60s with acute or convalescent COVID-19. CDR3 protein: CASSAGTSGGANEQFF. DNA for the CDR3: TGCGCCAGCAGCGCCGGGACTAGCGGGGGGGCCAATGAGCAGTTCTTC.